A single sample is the source of the 20 T cell receptor beta chains below, sequenced in a study of T cell responses to AZD1222 COVID-19 vaccine. Method: immunoSEQ multiplex PCR; TCRdb's copy keeps in-frame clones and lacks some. The data contain about 170,000 clones, around nine tenths of them singletons. This material consisted of peripheral blood, taken 28 days after the second AZD1222 dose. Receptor source: an adult who received the AZD1222 COVID-19 vaccine.

The gene calls are TRBV5-1 and TRBJ2-1; TRBD2 agrees at 13 bases. With 4 bases clipped from V and 5 bases from J, the junction kept 3 bases outside the gene matches. CDR3 length: 15 amino acids. The germline CDR1 and CDR2 sequences are SGHRS and YFSETQ. CDR3 sequence reads: CASSVGLAGNNEQFF. The CDR3 DNA follows: TGCGCCAGCAGCGTGGGACTAGCGGGGAACAATGAGCAGTTCTTC.

This clone was counted between two and nine times. Other DNA sequences from this sample encode an identical CDR3 as well. CDR3 in DNA: TGCGCCAGTTCGGGACAAAACACCGGGGAGCTGTTTTTT. Protein product: CASSGQNTGELFF. The chain uses TRBV5-1 and TRBJ2-2, with D perhaps TRBD1 (6 bases). With 8 bases removed from V and 2 bases from J, the gap between germline ends came to 10 bases. This CDR3 comprises 13 residues. Germline CDR1 reads SGHRS; CDR2 reads YFSETQ.

This clone showed up just once. The chain joins TRBV4-1 to TRBJ2-4; D may be TRBD2 (6 bases). The CDR3 has 16 residues. V dropped 3 bases and J dropped 6 bases, with 18 bases sitting between them. Germline V gene data show CDR1 as MGHRA and CDR2 as YSYEKL. The CDR3 region is CASSQPGSRSGNIQYF. The CDR3 nucleotides read TGCGCCAGCAGCCAGCCCGGGAGCAGGTCCGGAAACATTCAGTACTTC.

J is TRBJ2-5 and V is TRBV5-1; 13 bases are shared with TRBD2. Germline CDR1 reads SGHRS; CDR2 reads YFSETQ. V lost 3 bases, J lost 5 bases, and 7 bases stayed unmatched. The CDR3 is made up of 16 amino acids. The CDR3 nucleotides are TGCGCCAGCAGCTCTCGACTAGCGGGGGGCGGGGAGACCCAGTACTTC. This encodes CASSSRLAGGGETQYF.

This CDR3 is CASSKDPYEQYF. The CDR3 DNA sequence: TGTGCCAGCAGTAAGGACCCCTACGAGCAGTACTTC. The rearrangement uses TRBV6-5 and TRBJ2-7; no clear D. There are 12 residues in the CDR3. Trimming shortened V by 5 bases and J by 2 bases, and 7 bases separated the two germline ends. Germline CDR1 is MNHEY and CDR2 is SVGAGI.

This chain joins TRBV4-3 and TRBJ1-4; D remains ambiguous. The CDR3 length is 10 residues. V was pared by 8 bases and J by 6 bases, with 4 bases between. Germline V gives CDR1 LGHNA, CDR2 YSLEER. The CDR3 DNA follows: TGCGCCAGCTGGGATGAAAAACTGTTTTTT. Amino acids: CASWDEKLFF.

This sequence joins TRBV7-8 and TRBJ1-2, with D perhaps TRBD1 (5 bases). The CDR3 has 15 amino acids. The V gene's germline CDR1 is SGHVS and CDR2 FQNEAQ. Trimming left V 5 bases short and J 0 bases short, with 13 bases between. In DNA, the CDR3 is TGTGCCAGCAGCCTTCGCGACAGTCCTAACTATGGCTACACCTTC. It specifies CASSLRDSPNYGYTF.

The rearrangement joins TRBV6-2 or TRBV6-3 to TRBJ1-1; D gene ambiguous. Trimming removed 6 bases from V and 1 base from J, with 9 bases in between. From germline, CDR1 is MNHEY and CDR2 SVGEGT. CDR3 length equals 13 residues. The CDR3, as DNA: TGTGCCAGCAGCCCCCCGCAGAACACTGAAGCTTTCTTT. It yields the protein CASSPPQNTEAFF.

The chain joins TRBV29-1 to TRBJ1-5; 7 bases are shared with TRBD1. V shed 4 bases and J 5 bases; nucleotides not matched to a gene: 5. The CDR3 totals 13 residues. The germline V gene has CDR1 SQVTM and CDR2 ANQGSEA. Here the CDR3 reads CSVVGTADQPQHF. The CDR3 DNA reads TGCAGCGTTGTTGGGACAGCCGATCAGCCCCAGCATTTT.

V usage is TRBV7-2 and J usage is TRBJ2-2, with 7 bases aligning to TRBD1. CDR3 length: 15 amino acids. Germline loops: CDR1 SGHTA, CDR2 FQGNSA. V dropped 3 bases and J dropped 1; count of bases not matched to a gene: 2. The CDR3 spells CASSLAGGNTGELFF. Here the CDR3 DNA reads TGTGCCAGCAGCTTGGCAGGGGGGAACACCGGGGAGCTGTTTTTT.

V is TRBV4-1 and J is TRBJ1-2; TRBD1 matches 9 bases. The CDR3 contains 14 residues. After removal of 2 bases from V and 8 bases from J, the junction contained 6 bases not matched to a gene. The germline gives CDR1 MGHRA, CDR2 YSYEKL. CDR3 DNA sequence: TGCGCCAGCAGCCAAACAGGGGGCGCGGGGGGCTACACCTTC. Protein product: CASSQTGGAGGYTF.

This chain links TRBV6-4 with TRBJ2-1; 11 bases align to TRBD1. J lost 6 bases, V lost 6 bases, and 4 bases had no gene match. Germline CDR1 reads MRHNA; CDR2 reads SNTAGT. CDR3 length: 14 amino acids. The CDR3 nucleotides read TGTGCCAGCAGCCCCGGGACAGGGGGCAATGAGCAGTTCTTC. It yields the protein CASSPGTGGNEQFF.

The chain carries TRBV5-6 and TRBJ2-7; D may be TRBD1 (5 bases). CDR3 length: 15 amino acids. Trimming removed 3 bases from V and 0 bases from J, with 13 bases in between. CDR1 and CDR2 from the germline V gene are SGHDT and YYEEEE. The CDR3 DNA follows: TGTGCCAGCAGCTGGGGCGGATTAAGCTCCTACGAGCAGTACTTC. It translates to CASSWGGLSSYEQYF.

V usage is TRBV20-1 and J usage is TRBJ2-5; 8 nucleotides align to TRBD2. Germline V lookup: CDR1 DFQATT, CDR2 SNEGSKA (reference sequence). The CDR3 extends over 14 amino acids. The ends lost 3 bases at V and 5 bases at J; junction bases unmatched: 8. The CDR3 DNA is TGCAGTGCTAGTGACCATAGCGGGGCCGAGACCCAGTACTTC. It codes for CSASDHSGAETQYF.

CDR3 coding DNA: TGTGCCAGCAGCTTATTAAGCGGGGGCCAAGAGACCCAGTACTTC. This codes for CASSLLSGGQETQYF. The chain carries TRBV7-9 and TRBJ2-5; TRBD2 matches 8 bases. The CDR3 consists of 15 residues. CDR1 SEHNR and CDR2 FQNEAQ come from the germline V gene (reference sequence). The ends lost 2 bases at V and 1 base at J; junction bases unmatched: 3.

The J gene is TRBJ2-5, the V gene TRBV7-9; possible D gene TRBD2, 7 bases. Trimming pared 5 bases from V and 1 base from J, leaving 20 bases between. The germline CDR1 and CDR2 sequences are SEHNR and FQNEAQ (reference sequence). The CDR3 has 17 residues. The CDR3 is CASSARGGGKSQETQYF. As DNA, the CDR3 is TGTGCCAGCAGCGCCCGAGGGGGGGGGAAATCCCAAGAGACCCAGTACTTC.

V and J are TRBV4-3 and TRBJ2-3; 14 bases align to TRBD2. V lost 1 base to trimming and J lost 6 bases; unmatched junction nucleotides: 3. The CDR3 is made up of 16 amino acids. The germline CDR1 and CDR2 sequences are LGHNA and YSLEER. CDR3 sequence (DNA): TGCGCCAGCAGCCAAGGACTAGCGGGGGGGCGGGATACGCAGTATTTT. The encoded protein is CASSQGLAGGRDTQYF.

V is TRBV6-6 and J is TRBJ2-1; the D is unclear. CDR1 is MNHNY, CDR2 SVGAGI, per germline (reference sequence). V lost 2 bases to trimming and J lost 16 bases, with 15 bases between them. The CDR3 contains 12 residues. DNA for the CDR3: TGTGCCAGCAGTTACCCAAACAACCCTGCCTTCTTC. Amino acid sequence: CASSYPNNPAFF.

This clone was picked up one time. The J gene is TRBJ1-2, the V gene TRBV6-5; D might be TRBD1 (6 bases). Trimming cost V 6 bases and J 4 bases, with 12 bases left between them. The length of the CDR3 is 13 residues. Germline values: CDR1 MNHEY, CDR2 SVGAGI. The CDR3 DNA reads as TGTGCCAGCAGGAAAACAGGGACCTATGGCTACACCTTC. Encoded protein: CASRKTGTYGYTF.

This clone was detected a few times. The genes are TRBV5-1 and TRBJ1-1; TRBD1 agrees at 12 bases. J was trimmed by 5 bases and V by 4 bases; bases with no gene match: 3. Per the germline V gene, CDR1 is SGHRS and CDR2 is YFSETQ. The CDR3 has 14 residues. As DNA, the CDR3 is TGCGCCAGCAGCGCGGGACAGGGGGCTACTGAAGCTTTCTTT. It translates to CASSAGQGATEAFF.